The rows below give T cell receptor beta chains drawn from one sample of a study of blood T cell repertoires in COVID-19. Produced via immunoSEQ multiplex PCR; TCRdb's table is partial and in-frame only. Of 160,000 or so clones listed, under 90% are singletons. Sequencing was done on a sample of PBMCs or T cells enriched from blood (not recorded which). These receptors were obtained from a woman aged 50 to 60 who had recovered from COVID-19. Each CDR3 is given with its conserved first and last residue. Each record gives: V gene, J gene, D gene, CDR3 length, clone size, CDR3 DNA, CDR3 protein. The D gene is left open where the match is weak. The size entry is marked missing in some rows and otherwise reads once, few, many or a size class.

v_call: TRBV18; j_call: TRBJ2-5; d_call: TRBD2; cdr3_length: 15; clone_size: -; cdr3_nt: TGTGCCAGCTCACTTCTAGCGGGGGGACAAGAGACCCAGTACTTC; cdr3_aa: CASSLLAGGQETQYF
v_call: TRBV11-2; j_call: TRBJ1-1; d_call: TRBD1; cdr3_length: 14; clone_size: -; cdr3_nt: TGTGCCAGCAGCCCGGACAGGGTAAACACTGAAGCTTTCTTT; cdr3_aa: CASSPDRVNTEAFF
v_call: TRBV6-1; j_call: TRBJ2-3; d_call: -; cdr3_length: 17; clone_size: -; cdr3_nt: TGTGCCAGCAGTGAAGCCGCGACAGGAAGGGGCACAGATACGCAGTATTTT; cdr3_aa: CASSEAATGRGTDTQYF
v_call: TRBV3-1/TRBV3-2; j_call: TRBJ2-7; d_call: TRBD1; cdr3_length: 15; clone_size: many; cdr3_nt: TGTGCCAGCAGCCAAAGGGACAGGGGCTCCTACGAGCAGTACTTC; cdr3_aa: CASSQRDRGSYEQYF
v_call: TRBV2; j_call: TRBJ2-2; d_call: -; cdr3_length: 13; clone_size: -; cdr3_nt: TGTGCCAGCAGTCTCAGGGCTACCGGGGAGCTGTTTTTT; cdr3_aa: CASSLRATGELFF
v_call: TRBV3-1/TRBV3-2; j_call: TRBJ1-1; d_call: TRBD1; cdr3_length: 13; clone_size: few; cdr3_nt: TGTGCCAGCAGCCCTACGGGACAGCTTGAAGCTTTCTTT; cdr3_aa: CASSPTGQLEAFF
v_call: TRBV18; j_call: TRBJ2-3; d_call: TRBD2; cdr3_length: 16; clone_size: -; cdr3_nt: TGTGCCAGCTCACAGGAGACTAGCGGAAGCACAGATACGCAGTATTTT; cdr3_aa: CASSQETSGSTDTQYF
v_call: TRBV18; j_call: TRBJ1-1; d_call: -; cdr3_length: 13; clone_size: once; cdr3_nt: TGTGCCAGCTCACCGGGGCTTACGATAGAAGCTTTCTTT; cdr3_aa: CASSPGLTIEAFF
v_call: TRBV3-1/TRBV3-2; j_call: TRBJ2-7; d_call: TRBD2; cdr3_length: 13; clone_size: -; cdr3_nt: TGTGCCAGCGGACTAGCGGGAGGAAACGAGCAGTACTTC; cdr3_aa: CASGLAGGNEQYF
v_call: TRBV5-1; j_call: TRBJ1-6; d_call: TRBD1; cdr3_length: 16; clone_size: -; cdr3_nt: TGCGCCAGCAGCTGGACCCAGGACAGGGGGAATTCACCCCTCCACTTT; cdr3_aa: CASSWTQDRGNSPLHF
v_call: TRBV7-3; j_call: TRBJ1-5; d_call: -; cdr3_length: 12; clone_size: -; cdr3_nt: TGTGCCACACGACTAGGGAGGCAGCCCCAGCATTTT; cdr3_aa: CATRLGRQPQHF
v_call: TRBV12-3/TRBV12-4; j_call: TRBJ2-5; d_call: -; cdr3_length: 13; clone_size: -; cdr3_nt: TGTGCCAGCAGTTTGTGGAGCCAAGAGACCCAGTACTTC; cdr3_aa: CASSLWSQETQYF
v_call: TRBV6-5; j_call: TRBJ2-1; d_call: -; cdr3_length: 15; clone_size: many; cdr3_nt: TGTGCCAGCAGTTACTCTCGGGGAGAAGCGGATGAGCAGTTCTTC; cdr3_aa: CASSYSRGEADEQFF
v_call: TRBV4-3; j_call: TRBJ1-4; d_call: TRBD1; cdr3_length: 16; clone_size: -; cdr3_nt: TGCGCCAGCAGCTTCCTTCAGACAGGGGGTTTAGAAAAACTGTTTTTT; cdr3_aa: CASSFLQTGGLEKLFF
v_call: TRBV28; j_call: TRBJ1-3; d_call: TRBD1; cdr3_length: 17; clone_size: -; cdr3_nt: TGTGCCAGCAGTTCCCCAACAGGGGGGAGATATAGTAACACCATATATTTT; cdr3_aa: CASSSPTGGRYSNTIYF
v_call: TRBV5-1; j_call: TRBJ2-2; d_call: TRBD1; cdr3_length: 17; clone_size: -; cdr3_nt: TGCGCCAGCCATCTTGGGACAGGGAGTTTCAACACCGGGGAGCTGTTTTTT; cdr3_aa: CASHLGTGSFNTGELFF
v_call: TRBV19; j_call: TRBJ2-2; d_call: TRBD2; cdr3_length: 16; clone_size: -; cdr3_nt: TGTGCCAGTAGTATCCTAGCGGGAGCTGGCACCGGGGAGCTGTTTTTT; cdr3_aa: CASSILAGAGTGELFF
v_call: TRBV19; j_call: TRBJ2-3; d_call: TRBD2; cdr3_length: 15; clone_size: -; cdr3_nt: TGTGCCAGTAGTCCGGGGGGAGGGAGAACAGATACGCAGTATTTT; cdr3_aa: CASSPGGGRTDTQYF
v_call: TRBV7-2; j_call: TRBJ1-5; d_call: -; cdr3_length: 16; clone_size: -; cdr3_nt: TGTGCCAGCAGCCTAAACGGGGCGGGGCGAAATCAGCCCCAGCATTTT; cdr3_aa: CASSLNGAGRNQPQHF
v_call: TRBV4-3; j_call: TRBJ1-5; d_call: -; cdr3_length: 15; clone_size: -; cdr3_nt: TGCGCCAGCAGCCAAGATGCAAAAGGGAGGGAGCCCCAGCATTTT; cdr3_aa: CASSQDAKGREPQHF
v_call: TRBV6-5; j_call: TRBJ1-2; d_call: -; cdr3_length: 15; clone_size: -; cdr3_nt: TGTGCCAGCAGGCCTGAGGGACTCGGGGTGTATGGCTACACCTTC; cdr3_aa: CASRPEGLGVYGYTF
v_call: TRBV19; j_call: TRBJ1-1; d_call: -; cdr3_length: 13; clone_size: few; cdr3_nt: TGTGCCAGCTACGGGACACAGAACACTGAAGCTTTCTTT; cdr3_aa: CASYGTQNTEAFF
v_call: TRBV19; j_call: TRBJ1-5; d_call: TRBD1; cdr3_length: 15; clone_size: -; cdr3_nt: TGTGCCAGTAAGGAGGGGGCGCTTGACAATCAGCCCCAGCATTTT; cdr3_aa: CASKEGALDNQPQHF
v_call: TRBV5-1; j_call: TRBJ1-4; d_call: -; cdr3_length: 13; clone_size: -; cdr3_nt: TGCGCCAGCACGGGCAGGGAGGGAGAAAAACTGTTTTTT; cdr3_aa: CASTGREGEKLFF
v_call: TRBV6-5; j_call: TRBJ1-2; d_call: TRBD1; cdr3_length: 13; clone_size: -; cdr3_nt: TGTGCCAGCAGTAAATCGACAGGGACTGGCTACACCTTC; cdr3_aa: CASSKSTGTGYTF
v_call: TRBV7-9; j_call: TRBJ1-1; d_call: -; cdr3_length: 12; clone_size: few; cdr3_nt: TGTGCCTTGAGGGAGGGCGCCGGAGAAGCTTTCTTT; cdr3_aa: CALREGAGEAFF
v_call: TRBV4-1; j_call: TRBJ2-7; d_call: TRBD2; cdr3_length: 16; clone_size: -; cdr3_nt: TGCGCCAGCAGCCAAGCGGGACTAGCGGGAACCTACGAGCAGTACTTC; cdr3_aa: CASSQAGLAGTYEQYF
v_call: TRBV2; j_call: TRBJ1-5; d_call: -; cdr3_length: 12; clone_size: -; cdr3_nt: TGTGCCAGCTCCGGCGGCATGTGGCCCCAGCATTTT; cdr3_aa: CASSGGMWPQHF
v_call: TRBV27; j_call: TRBJ2-2; d_call: TRBD2; cdr3_length: 14; clone_size: -; cdr3_nt: TGTGCCAGCAGTCGGGAGGGCCGGACCGGGGAGCTGTTTTTT; cdr3_aa: CASSREGRTGELFF
v_call: TRBV6-6; j_call: TRBJ1-6; d_call: -; cdr3_length: 14; clone_size: -; cdr3_nt: TGTGCCAGCAGTGGGAGACGGGAGAATTCACCCCTCCACTTT; cdr3_aa: CASSGRRENSPLHF
v_call: TRBV7-9; j_call: TRBJ2-3; d_call: TRBD1; cdr3_length: 15; clone_size: -; cdr3_nt: TGTGCCAGCAGCTACGGACAGGGGGGTGGGGATACGCAGTATTTT; cdr3_aa: CASSYGQGGGDTQYF
v_call: TRBV6-2/TRBV6-3; j_call: TRBJ2-3; d_call: TRBD2; cdr3_length: 12; clone_size: -; cdr3_nt: TGTGCCAGCAGCCGACTAGCGGGGTTTGAGTATTTT; cdr3_aa: CASSRLAGFEYF